The 11 T cell receptor beta chains in this list originate from one sample, sequenced in a study of CD4+ T cells in melanoma. Produced via immunoSEQ multiplex PCR; TCRdb's table is partial and in-frame only. Of about 4,800 clones in the sample, roughly two thirds were seen once. Sequencing was done on a sample of cells from a culture (not recorded whether cultured in vitro). The receptors were sampled from a human donor with melanoma.

By share, this clone counts as medium-sized (0.01 to 0.1%). The chain combines TRBV7-2 with TRBJ1-2; 9 bases agree with TRBD1. The CDR3 sequence is 13 residues long. Germline V lookup: CDR1 SGHTA, CDR2 FQGNSA. The V gene end was trimmed by 5 bases and the J gene end by 7 bases; junction bases not matched to a gene: 5. The CDR3 DNA reads TGTGCCAGCAGCACAGGGGGCGCGAGTGGCTACACCTTC. Amino acid sequence: CASSTGGASGYTF.

CDR3 sequence (DNA): TGTGCCAGTAGTAAGGCGTTCTCGGAAAAACTGTTTTTT. Translating it yields CASSKAFSEKLFF. The rearrangement links TRBV19 to TRBJ1-4; D unclear. With 4 bases removed from V and 8 bases from J, the gap between germline ends came to 11 bases. The CDR3 sequence is 13 residues long. CDR1 is LNHDA and CDR2 is SQIVND in the germline V gene (reference sequence).

The chain links TRBV9 to TRBJ1-2; 8 bases map to TRBD1. CDR1 and CDR2 from the germline V gene are SGDLS and YYNGEE. J gave up 0 bases and V 3 bases, and 4 bases lay outside the gene matches. The CDR3 is 15 amino acids. CDR3 coding DNA: TGTGCCAGCAGCGGGTACAGGGGGGCTAACTATGGCTACACCTTC. This sequence encodes CASSGYRGANYGYTF.

The chain recombines TRBV18 with TRBJ2-7; D possibly corresponds to TRBD2 (7 bases). The CDR3 runs to 14 residues. The ends were cut back, 3 bases at V and 2 bases at J, with 11 bases in the middle. Per germline, CDR1 KGHSH and CDR2 LQKENI. CDR3 loop: CASSPGGHTYEQYF. CDR3 sequence (DNA): TGTGCCAGCTCACCGGGGGGGCACACCTACGAGCAGTACTTC.

The count of this clone is one. The CDR3 loop is CASSEFPIGTGVSYTF. The CDR3 DNA reads TGTGCCAGCAGTGAATTTCCCATCGGGACAGGGGTCAGCTACACCTTC. This chain connects TRBV2 to TRBJ1-2; 10 bases agree with TRBD1. This CDR3 contains 16 residues. Germline values: CDR1 SNHLY, CDR2 FYNNEI. V dropped 2 bases and J dropped 9; count of bases not matched to a gene: 12.

The chain recombines TRBV7-6 with TRBJ2-1; TRBD1 matches at 10 bases. CDR3 length: 16 amino acids. V was clipped by 2 bases and J by 3 bases; unmatched bases: 4. Germline V CDR1 and CDR2: SGHVS, FNYEAQ. The CDR3 region has the DNA TGTGCCAGCAGCTTATACGGGACAGGGGACTACAATGAGCAGTTCTTC. As protein: CASSLYGTGDYNEQFF.

The chain carries TRBV7-9 and TRBJ1-5, with 9 bases fitting TRBD1. The CDR3 is 17 amino acids. CDR1 and CDR2 from the germline V gene are SEHNR and FQNEAQ (reference sequence). V shed 0 bases, J shed 3 bases, and the junction held 6 bases outside the gene matches. CDR3 coding DNA: TGTGCCAGCAGCTTAGCGCTGGGACAGGGTACCAATCAGCCCCAGCATTTT. This codes for CASSLALGQGTNQPQHF.

This chain links TRBV28 with TRBJ2-1; unclear D gene. This CDR3 comprises 10 residues. Germline V lookup: CDR1 MDHEN, CDR2 SYDVKM. V dropped 10 bases and J dropped 9 bases, with 10 bases sitting between them. The CDR3 nucleotides read TGTGCCACCGCTGACTCTGAGCAGTTCTTC. This encodes CATADSEQFF.

This clone was observed a handful of times. The chain employs TRBV3-1 (or the pseudogene TRBV3-2) and TRBJ2-3; D ambiguous. Trimming removed 1 base at V and 6 bases at J, with 8 bases between. Germline loops: CDR1 LGHDT, CDR2 YNNKEL (reference sequence). The CDR3 contains 13 residues. The CDR3 bases are TGTGCCAGCAGCCAAGGGGTGGGCGATACGCAGTATTTT. Translating gives CASSQGVGDTQYF.

The chain joins TRBV7-9 to TRBJ2-1; the D is unclear. Deletions cut 5 bases from V and 8 bases from J, with 13 bases between. The CDR3 covers 13 residues. Per germline, CDR1 SEHNR and CDR2 FQNEAQ (reference sequence). CDR3 nucleotide sequence: TGTGCCAGCAGCCACCCGATGGGCGATGAGCAGTTCTTC. Translating gives CASSHPMGDEQFF.

V and J are TRBV9 and TRBJ1-1, with TRBD1 identical over 8 bases. Per germline, CDR1 SGDLS and CDR2 YYNGEE. The CDR3 is 15 amino acids. The trim removed 1 base at V and 4 bases at J, leaving 6 bases unmatched. The CDR3 sequence: CASSVSYRGSTEAFF. The CDR3 DNA follows: TGTGCCAGCAGCGTAAGCTACAGGGGGTCCACTGAAGCTTTCTTT.